The 15 T cell receptor beta chains listed next were all sequenced from one sample in a study of CD8 T cells in Susac syndrome. The RNA input was about 0.5 to 1 ug, and it was reverse transcribed with random hexamers. TCRdb passed the immunoSEQ multiplex PCR reads through MiXCR, listing each CDR3 protein once. The sample records 150,000 to 200,000 distinct CDR3 sequences, around 95% being singletons. Sequences were obtained from CD4+ T cells from PBMCs. Every receptor here comes from a human donor in good health.

CDR3: CASSQESLQETQYF. CDR3 nucleotide sequence: TGTGCCAGCAGCCAAGAGAGCCTCCAAGAGACCCAGTACTTC. The chain recombines TRBV3-1 with TRBJ2-5; D call uncertain. The CDR3 contains 14 residues. Trimming removed 0 bases from V and 1 base from J, with 6 bases in between. Looked up from germline, CDR1 is LGHDT and CDR2 is YNNKEL (reference sequence).

The J gene is TRBJ1-6, the V gene TRBV3-1; TRBD1 matches at 11 bases. The CDR3 totals 15 residues. The germline gives CDR1 LGHDT, CDR2 YNNKEL (reference sequence). The V segment lost 3 bases and the J segment 9 bases; nucleotides outside the gene matches: 4. CDR3 bases: TGTGCCAGCAGCCATCCGGGACAGGGGGTTTCACCCCTCCACTTT. Protein: CASSHPGQGVSPLHF.

The sample holds one count of this clonotype. The gene calls are TRBV9 and TRBJ1-6; D possibly corresponds to TRBD1 (5 bases). The CDR3 sequence is 14 residues long. V shed 0 bases and J shed 9 bases, with 10 bases lying between them. Germline V gene data show CDR1 as SGDLS and CDR2 as YYNGEE. For the CDR3, the DNA is TGTGCCAGCAGCGTAGAAGGGGAAGGTTCACCCCTCCACTTT. It yields the protein CASSVEGEGSPLHF.

The rearrangement joins TRBV5-8 to TRBJ1-2; no definite D call. In germline, CDR1 is SGHTS, CDR2 YDEGEE. Between the trimmed V and J ends, which lost 1 base and 6 bases, there was a span of 19 bases. This CDR3 has 16 amino acids. CDR3 protein: CASSLIQYLGVDGYTF. As DNA, the CDR3 is TGTGCCAGCAGCTTGATACAGTACTTAGGAGTCGATGGCTACACCTTC.

The chain carries TRBV20-1 and TRBJ1-6; a possible D gene is TRBD1 (5 bases). Germline V gives CDR1 DFQATT, CDR2 SNEGSKA (reference sequence). The CDR3 loop spans 12 amino acids. V shed 5 bases and J shed 7 bases, with 9 bases lying between them. Written as DNA, the CDR3 is TGCAGTGCTCCGACAGTCAATTCACCCCTCCACTTT. Its protein product is CSAPTVNSPLHF.

The chain links TRBV12-3 or TRBV12-4 to TRBJ1-6, with a tentative D call TRBD1 (5 bases). Trimming cost V 5 bases and J 15 bases, with 17 bases left between them. This CDR3 is built from 13 residues. DNA of the CDR3: TGTGCCAGCAGTCTCACGACAGCCTCCATCCTCCACTTT. This gives the protein CASSLTTASILHF.

V and J are TRBV3-1 and TRBJ1-3; no reliable D call. The CDR3 has 15 amino acids. V was trimmed by 0 bases and J by 2 bases, leaving 8 bases between them. Germline V gives CDR1 LGHDT, CDR2 YNNKEL (reference sequence). In DNA form, the CDR3 reads TGTGCCAGCAGCCAAGATTGGGGTGCTGGAAACACCATATATTTT. Protein sequence: CASSQDWGAGNTIYF.

The chain has TRBV20-1 and TRBJ1-3; D remains ambiguous. Trimming shortened V by 0 bases and J by 4 bases, and 10 bases separated the two germline ends. Germline loops: CDR1 DFQATT, CDR2 SNEGSKA (reference sequence). This CDR3 comprises 14 residues. The CDR3 sequence is CSARDRDKGNTIYF. The CDR3 DNA is TGCAGTGCTAGAGATCGTGACAAAGGAAACACCATATATTTT.

The chain combines TRBV27 with TRBJ1-6; 9 positions agree with TRBD1. Germline assignment: CDR1 MNHEY and CDR2 SMNVEV (reference sequence). The CDR3 length is 16 residues. Trimming cost V 7 bases and J 8 bases; bases outside gene matches: 12. This chain's CDR3 is CASKRVPGQGYSPLHF. The CDR3 DNA sequence: TGTGCCAGCAAGAGGGTACCGGGACAGGGCTATTCACCCCTCCACTTT.

The gene calls are TRBV4-3 and TRBJ1-2; TRBD1 is a possible D gene (5 bases). This CDR3 has 13 amino acids. From germline, CDR1 is LGHNA and CDR2 YSLEER. Trimming cost V 2 bases and J 2 bases, with 6 bases left between them. The CDR3 sequence: CASSQSGNYGYTF. Written as DNA, the CDR3 is TGCGCCAGCAGCCAATCAGGGAACTATGGCTACACCTTC.

The chain couples TRBV7-2 to TRBJ2-3, with a possible D match to TRBD2 (6 bases). This CDR3 contains 15 residues. CDR1 SGHTA and CDR2 FQGNSA come from the germline V gene. Between the trimmed V and J ends, which lost 0 bases and 5 bases, there was a span of 12 bases. In DNA, the CDR3 is TGTGCCAGCAGCTTAGCGACTGGGGGAGGAGATACGCAGTATTTT. Translation: CASSLATGGGDTQYF.

The genes are TRBV12-3 or TRBV12-4 and TRBJ1-1; perhaps TRBD1 as D (6 bases). Trimming removed 5 bases at V and 7 bases at J, with 14 bases between. This CDR3 has 13 amino acids. CDR3 residues: CASSRQVGSEAFF. For the CDR3, the DNA is TGTGCCAGCAGTCGACAGGTTGGCAGTGAAGCTTTCTTT.

J is TRBJ2-7 and V is TRBV29-1; D is perhaps TRBD1 (5 bases). The CDR3 spans 15 residues. V lost 4 bases and J lost 4, with 20 bases in between. From germline, CDR1 is SQVTM and CDR2 ANQGSEA. This CDR3 reads CSVGFKGQVRYEQYF. In DNA form, the CDR3 reads TGCAGCGTTGGGTTTAAGGGGCAAGTAAGATACGAGCAGTACTTC.

This clonotype has a single count. This chain connects TRBV18 to TRBJ1-5; the D gene is possibly TRBD1 (5 bases). Trimming took off 0 bases at V and 7 bases at J, with 16 bases between the two ends. The CDR3 has 16 amino acids. The germline CDR1 and CDR2 sequences are KGHSH and LQKENI. This CDR3 is CASSPPGPPAGQPQHF. CDR3 DNA: TGTGCCAGCTCACCACCAGGCCCTCCGGCAGGGCAGCCCCAGCATTTT.

The rearrangement joins TRBV7-9 to TRBJ2-7; maybe TRBD1 (5 bases). V lost 5 bases, J lost 9 bases, and 14 bases lay in between. This CDR3 comprises 12 residues. CDR1 and CDR2 (germline): SEHNR, FQNEAQ (reference sequence). The CDR3 region has the DNA TGTGCCAGCAGCGTAGATCAGGGTGTGCAGTACTTC. Its translation is CASSVDQGVQYF.